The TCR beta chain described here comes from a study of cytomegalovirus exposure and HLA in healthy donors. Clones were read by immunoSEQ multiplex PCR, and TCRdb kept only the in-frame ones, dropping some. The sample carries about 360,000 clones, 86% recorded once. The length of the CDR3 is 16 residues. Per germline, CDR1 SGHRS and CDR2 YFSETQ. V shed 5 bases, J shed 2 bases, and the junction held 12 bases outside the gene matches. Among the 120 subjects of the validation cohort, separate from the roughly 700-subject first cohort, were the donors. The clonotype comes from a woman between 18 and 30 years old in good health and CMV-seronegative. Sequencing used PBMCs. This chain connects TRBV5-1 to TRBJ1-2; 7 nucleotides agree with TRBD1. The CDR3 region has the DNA TGCGCCAGCAGGAGGACAGGCCTCTGGGAAAACTATGGCTACACCTTC. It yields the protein CASRRTGLWENYGYTF. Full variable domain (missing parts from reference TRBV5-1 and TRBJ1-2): KAGVTQTPRYLIKTRGQQVTLSCSPISGHRSVSWYQQTPGQGLQFLFEYFSETQRNKGNFPGRFSGRQFSNSRSEMNVSTLELGDSALYLCASRRTGLWENYGYTFGSGTRLTVV.